This TCR beta chain was identified in a study of graft-versus-host responses after intestinal transplantation. Looking at the study overall: As for transplant type, recipients had multivisceral, liver-intestinal, or isolated intestinal grafts. Anti-thymocyte globulin induction was given to all recipients, followed by tacrolimus and steroids for three to four years.

General observations from the study: Early HvG declines after transplant were associated with peak circulating GvH clone levels.

Repertoires were generated with immunoSEQ multiplex PCR, while TCRdb's copy carries only in-frame clones and drops some. The data hold about 43,000 clones, with about 95% observed a single time. Per the germline V gene, CDR1 is KGHSH and CDR2 is LQKENI. There are 16 residues in the CDR3. Between the trimmed V and J ends, which lost 6 bases and 0 bases, there was a span of 15 bases. Remarks on this clone: Its antigen is unidentified.

The chain couples TRBV18 to TRBJ2-1; D may match TRBD1 or TRBD2 (5 bases each). The sequence was obtained from a human patient who received an intestinal transplant, so some T cells may come from the graft donor. Sequenced material: PBMCs, taken around 330 days after intestinal transplant. CDR3: CASSRGDESSYNEQFF. The CDR3 bases are TGTGCCAGCTCCCGAGGGGATGAAAGCTCCTACAATGAGCAGTTCTTC.